This TCR beta chain was documented in a study of shared clonotypes between healthy human individuals. Study-level results: Of the naive CD4 clonotypes, roughly 5% were shared across a handful of donors.

Notes on this clone: Its antigen is currently unknown.

Only in-frame clones appear in the TCRdb table, and some are missing; sequencing was by immunoSEQ multiplex PCR. The sample has fewer than 1.4 million clones; approximately 80% are singletons. V lost 7 bases to trimming and J lost 8 bases, with 14 bases between them. The CDR3 has 12 residues. Germline CDR1 and CDR2: SGHVS and FQNEAQ. The rearrangement joins TRBV7-8 to TRBJ1-2; D gene uncertain. The sequence derives from a man between 18 and 35 years old in good health. Some clones in this sample may be carry-over from other donors' samples. The specimen was memory CD4+ T cells from PBMCs. Subset reported: CD45RA-negative fraction. The CDR3 DNA reads TGTGCCAGCACCCCCTTTGCGGGGGGCTACACCTTC. It specifies CASTPFAGGYTF.